This is a list of T cell receptor beta chains from one sample in a study of T cell repertoires in cytomegalovirus infection. Each CDR3 protein is one row after TCRdb ran MiXCR on the reads. The sample lists roughly 920,000 distinct CDR3 sequences; approximately 31% were seen once. These TCRs are of unknown antigen specificity. The source was cultured CD8+ T cells from PBMCs, collected from culture after CMV antigen stimulation. The source of these receptors is a human donor in good health (CMV status not recorded). Some clones in this sample may be carry-over from other donors' samples. CDR3s include the opening cysteine and the closing phenylalanine or tryptophan. D genes are given only for firm matches. Where a row states a size, it is once, few, many or the class of an expanded clone; other rows omit it.

- few TRBJ2-1 TRBV6-2/TRBV6-3 CASSYMWDSYNEQFF TGTGCCAGCAGTTACATGTGGGATTCCTACAATGAGCAGTTCTTC
- - TRBJ2-3 TRBV4-1 CASSQIGTDTQYF TGCGCCAGCAGCCAAATAGGCACAGATACGCAGTATTTT
- - TRBJ2-1 TRBV7-9 CASSFQFNEQFF TGTGCCAGCAGTTTCCAGTTCAATGAGCAGTTCTTC
- - TRBJ2-1 TRBV12-3/TRBV12-4 CASSPPGRAYNEQFF TGTGCCAGCAGTCCTCCGGGACGGGCCTACAATGAGCAGTTCTTC
- - TRBJ2-1 TRBV5-5 CASSSRDGVNNEQFF TGTGCCAGCAGCTCCCGGGACGGAGTGAACAATGAGCAGTTCTTC
TRBD2 - TRBJ2-3 TRBV5-1 CASSSGAAGDRQDTQYF TGCGCCAGCAGCTCGGGAGCAGCGGGGGATCGTCAGGATACGCAGTATTTT
- few TRBJ1-4 TRBV10-2 CASASVTTNEKLFF TGCGCCAGCGCTTCAGTTACAACTAATGAAAAACTGTTTTTT
TRBD2 - TRBJ2-1 TRBV4-1 CASSSDSPGGHNEQFF TGTGCCAGCTCCTCAGACTCCCCGGGGGGGCACAATGAGCAGTTCTTC
- - TRBJ2-2 TRBV7-6 CASSHPLGGRVTGELFF TGTGCCAGCAGCCACCCGCTGGGGGGGCGGGTCACCGGGGAGCTGTTTTTT
TRBD1 few TRBJ2-1 TRBV7-9 CASSNRQGEPHNEQFF TGTGCCAGCAGCAACCGACAGGGCGAACCCCACAATGAGCAGTTCTTC
- few TRBJ1-2 TRBV6-5 CASSSVGGGNYGYTF TGTGCCAGCAGCTCGGTCGGGGGAGGTAACTATGGCTACACCTTC
TRBD2 few TRBJ2-2 TRBV7-9 CASSSRLAGNTGELFF TGTGCCAGCAGCTCGAGACTAGCGGGGAACACCGGGGAGCTGTTTTTT
TRBD1 few TRBJ1-1 TRBV10-3 CAVHRGSEAFF TGTGCCGTACACAGGGGATCTGAAGCTTTCTTT
TRBD1 - TRBJ2-2 TRBV25-1 CASSERTGIITGELFF TGTGCCAGCAGTGAGAGGACAGGGATTATCACCGGGGAGCTGTTTTTT
- few TRBJ2-7 TRBV10-3 CAISESRGGEGYEQYF TGTGCCATCAGTGAGTCAAGAGGCGGAGAGGGTTACGAGCAGTACTTC
- once TRBJ1-2 TRBV5-4 CASSLENRGYTF TGTGCCAGCAGCTTGGAGAACCGCGGCTACACCTTC
- - TRBJ1-2 TRBV12-3/TRBV12-4 CASSLGPEGYTF TGTGCCAGCAGTCTGGGACCTGAGGGCTACACCTTC
- - TRBJ1-2 TRBV7-9 CASSRVRREDGYTF TGTGCCAGCAGCCGAGTTAGGAGGGAAGATGGCTACACCTTC
TRBD1 - TRBJ1-4 TRBV2 CASSASGTGWQELFF TGTGCCAGCAGTGCGTCAGGGACAGGGTGGCAAGAACTGTTTTTT
- - TRBJ1-2 TRBV7-2 CARSRGDGYTF TGTGCCAGGTCCCGGGGGGATGGCTACACCTTC
- many TRBJ1-6 TRBV7-6 CASSLGEASPLHF TGTGCCAGCAGCTTAGGGGAAGCCTCACCCCTCCACTTT
- - TRBJ2-4 TRBV7-6 CASSLASAGEVKNIQYF TGTGCCAGCAGCTTAGCTTCTGCAGGGGAGGTCAAAAACATTCAGTACTTC
- few TRBJ2-1 TRBV6-2/TRBV6-3 CASSPDWSEQFF TGTGCCAGCAGTCCGGATTGGTCTGAGCAGTTCTTC
TRBD1 - TRBJ1-1 TRBV6-5 CASSFHRGGNTEAFF TGTGCCAGCAGTTTCCACAGGGGCGGGAACACTGAAGCTTTCTTT
- few TRBJ1-5 TRBV20-1 CSARAGTGNQPQHF TGCAGTGCTAGAGCGGGGACGGGGAATCAGCCCCAGCATTTT
- many TRBJ1-6 TRBV6-1 CASSTTGRSRDSPLHF TGTGCCAGCAGTACCACAGGACGGTCCAGGGATTCACCCCTCCACTTT
- - TRBJ1-1 TRBV20-1 CSARGKEHTEAFF TGCAGTGCTAGAGGCAAGGAGCACACTGAAGCTTTCTTT
- few TRBJ1-5 TRBV4-3 CASSQTWGVNQPQHF TGCGCCAGCAGCCAAACATGGGGAGTCAATCAGCCCCAGCATTTT
TRBD1 - TRBJ2-4 TRBV14 CASSPGQGKAKNIQYF TGTGCCAGCAGCCCGGGACAGGGGAAGGCCAAAAACATTCAGTACTTC
TRBD1 - TRBJ1-4 TRBV5-1 CASSGGQTNEKLFF TGCGCCAGCAGCGGGGGACAGACTAATGAAAAACTGTTTTTT
TRBD1 few TRBJ1-2 TRBV19 CASSTPGQTYGYTF TGTGCCAGTAGTACCCCGGGACAGACGTATGGCTACACCTTC
- - TRBJ2-5 TRBV4-1 CASSQVYPLTQQETQYF TGCGCCAGCAGCCAAGTGTATCCGCTAACACAGCAAGAGACCCAGTACTTC
- - TRBJ2-1 TRBV7-6 CACSLALGQVIFNEQFF TGTGCCTGCAGCTTAGCGTTGGGTCAGGTTATCTTCAATGAGCAGTTCTTC
TRBD2 few TRBJ2-7 TRBV7-9 CASNPSGIDSYEQYF TGTGCCAGCAACCCTAGCGGGATAGACTCCTACGAGCAGTACTTC
- - TRBJ1-2 TRBV5-6 CASSLEDRRHGYTF TGTGCCAGCAGCTTGGAGGACAGAAGGCATGGCTACACCTTC
TRBD2 few TRBJ2-5 TRBV6-6 CASRRLAGAETQYF TGTGCCAGCAGGAGACTAGCGGGGGCTGAGACCCAGTACTTC
TRBD1 few TRBJ2-5 TRBV2 CASLGQQETQYF TGTGCCAGCCTGGGACAGCAAGAGACCCAGTACTTC
- few TRBJ1-1 TRBV6-5 CASSSGPILTEAFF TGTGCCAGCAGTTCAGGACCAATCCTCACTGAAGCTTTCTTT
- many TRBJ1-1 TRBV7-2 CASSLGRREAFF TGTGCCAGCAGCTTAGGACGCAGGGAAGCTTTCTTT
- - TRBJ2-1 TRBV7-6 CVSSLRSGSDNEQFF TGTGTCAGCAGCCTTCGCTCGGGGAGCGACAATGAGCAGTTCTTC
- - TRBJ1-2 TRBV28 CASSPGPHYTF TGTGCCAGCAGTCCGGGGCCTCACTACACCTTC
- many TRBJ2-3 TRBV7-6 CASSQERDTQYF TGTGCCAGCAGCCAGGAGCGAGATACGCAGTATTTT
TRBD1 - TRBJ1-2 TRBV11-2 CASSLGQGDRYGYTF TGTGCCAGCAGCCTAGGACAGGGTGATCGCTATGGCTACACCTTC
- few TRBJ1-2 TRBV28 CASSLTGRTLPLNYGYTF TGTGCCAGCAGTTTAACGGGCCGGACCCTACCCCTCAACTATGGCTACACCTTC
- many TRBJ2-2 TRBV7-2 CASSLAPQAGHNTGELFF TGTGCCAGCAGCTTAGCCCCACAGGCGGGACACAACACCGGGGAGCTGTTTTTT
TRBD1 - TRBJ2-3 TRBV10-2 CASLNRDRDTDTQYF TGCGCCAGTTTGAACCGGGACAGGGACACAGATACGCAGTATTTT
TRBD2 - TRBJ2-3 TRBV6-6 CASRGLAGPADTQYF TGTGCCAGCAGGGGACTAGCAGGCCCCGCAGATACGCAGTATTTT
- - TRBJ1-1 TRBV5-6 CASREGQTEAFF TGTGCCAGCAGGGAGGGCCAGACTGAAGCTTTCTTT